A selection of T cell receptor beta chains follows, all from one sample in a study of T cells in Graves' hyperthyroidism and ophthalmopathy. TCRdb redid the calling of the multiplex PCR reads with MiXCR, one entry per CDR3 protein. The sample comprises 300,000 or so distinct CDR3 sequences, around 23% of which are singletons, and around half rests with the top ten. Sequencing was carried out using blood. All receptors derive from a woman between 45 and 65 years old with Graves' hyperthyroidism. Each CDR3 is given with its conserved first and last residue. The D gene is left open where the match is weak. Clone size, where shown, is once, few, many, or a class for clones that have expanded.

many	NA	TRBJ1-1	TRBV5-6	13	TGTGCCAGCAGCTTGGACAGTAGCACTGAAGCTTTCTTT	CASSLDSSTEAFF
NA	TRBD1	TRBJ1-2	TRBV3-1	15	TGTGCCAGCAGCCAAACCTTAGGGGGCCAGTATGGCTACACCTTC	CASSQTLGGQYGYTF
many	TRBD1	TRBJ1-2	TRBV28	17	TGTGCCAGCAGCGAACCCGGGACAGGCCCATTTAACTATGGCTACACCTTC	CASSEPGTGPFNYGYTF
many	TRBD1	TRBJ2-1	TRBV11-2	15	TGTGCCAGCAGCTTTGGACAGGGCTCCTACAATGAGCAGTTCTTC	CASSFGQGSYNEQFF
NA	TRBD1	TRBJ2-2	TRBV9	16	TGTGCCAGCAGCGTAAGACCCACAGGGGTTGGCGGGGAGCTGTTTTTT	CASSVRPTGVGGELFF
many	NA	TRBJ1-1	TRBV28	14	TGTGCCAGCAGGTACATGACAGGCAACACTGAAGCTTTCTTT	CASRYMTGNTEAFF
many	TRBD2	TRBJ2-6	TRBV27	17	TGTGCCAGCAGAAGTACGGGAGGGGGATCTGGGGCCAACGTCCTGACTTTC	CASRSTGGGSGANVLTF
many	TRBD2	TRBJ2-7	TRBV7-8	15	TGTGCCAGCAGCCCGCGACTAGCGGGAGTAAACGAGCAGTACTTC	CASSPRLAGVNEQYF
many	NA	TRBJ1-1	TRBV6-1	16	TGTGCCAGCAGTCCTTGGACAGCCCGGGGCGGAACTGAAGCTTTCTTT	CASSPWTARGGTEAFF
many	NA	TRBJ2-5	TRBV7-6	14	TGTGCCAGCAGCCAAGGGACACCCCAAGAGACCCAGTACTTC	CASSQGTPQETQYF
many	NA	TRBJ2-1	TRBV11-3	12	TGTGCCAGCAGCCGAAGGGACAATGAGCAGTTCTTC	CASSRRDNEQFF
NA	TRBD2	TRBJ2-2	TRBV15	15	TGTGCCACCAATCTCGGGCGGGGGGGCGCCGGGGAGCTGTTTTTT	CATNLGRGGAGELFF
many	NA	TRBJ2-7	TRBV18	14	TGTGCCAGCACTCCGGGGCAGAACTTCTACGAGCAGTACTTC	CASTPGQNFYEQYF
many	NA	TRBJ1-2	TRBV27	14	TGTGCCAGCAGTTGGTCCCTCGGTAACTATGGCTACACCTTC	CASSWSLGNYGYTF
many	NA	TRBJ2-7	TRBV2	14	TGTGCCAGCAGTGTTAGGCGGAGCCCCTACGAGCAGTACTTC	CASSVRRSPYEQYF
many	TRBD1	TRBJ2-7	TRBV12-3/TRBV12-4	15	TGTGCCAGCAGCCGCACCGGGACAGGGGCTCACGAGCAGTACTTC	CASSRTGTGAHEQYF
NA	NA	TRBJ1-6	TRBV5-1	14	TGCGCCAGCAGCTTTGGGCAGGATAATTCACCCCTCCACTTT	CASSFGQDNSPLHF
many	TRBD2	TRBJ2-7	TRBV11-1	15	TGTGCCAGCAGCCGGACTAGCGGGGGGGCCCACGAGCAGTACTTC	CASSRTSGGAHEQYF
many	NA	TRBJ2-3	TRBV5-1	16	TGCGCCAGCAGCCGCCTTTCTTCCGCTTCGGCAGATACGCAGTATTTT	CASSRLSSASADTQYF
NA	NA	TRBJ2-7	TRBV19	13	TGTGCCAGCACTCCGGGACGGCCCTACGAGCAGTACTTC	CASTPGRPYEQYF
many	NA	TRBJ1-2	TRBV30	14	TGTGCCTGGGGGGTCAGGGACCGGGTCTATGGCTACACCTTC	CAWGVRDRVYGYTF
NA	TRBD1	TRBJ2-5	TRBV2	15	TGTGCCAGCAGTCCCCATCAGGGACAGGGGGAGACCCAGTACTTC	CASSPHQGQGETQYF
NA	NA	TRBJ1-1	TRBV7-9	15	TGTGCCAGCAGCAGAAGCCGGGGGGTGAACACTGAAGCTTTCTTT	CASSRSRGVNTEAFF
many	TRBD1	TRBJ1-1	TRBV3-1	18	TGTGCCAGCAGCCCCCTTTTCTGGACAGGAGAAAAGAACACTGAAGCTTTCTTT	CASSPLFWTGEKNTEAFF
few	NA	TRBJ2-7	TRBV19	12	TGTGCCAGCGGGACACCCCCCTCTGAGCAGTACTTC	CASGTPPSEQYF
NA	TRBD2	TRBJ2-1	TRBV11-3	15	TGTGCCAGCAGCTGGGCGGGGGGGCCCTACAATGAGCAGTTCTTC	CASSWAGGPYNEQFF
many	NA	TRBJ2-7	TRBV20-1	13	TGCAGTGCTAGTAGCGGCTACTCCTACGAGCAGTACTTC	CSASSGYSYEQYF
many	TRBD2	TRBJ2-5	TRBV12-3/TRBV12-4	15	TGTGCCAGCAGCCCCGGTCGGGGGGTCCAAGAGACCCAGTACTTC	CASSPGRGVQETQYF